Below, 3 T cell receptor beta chains from the same sample are listed, as sequenced in a study of beta chain features in type 1 diabetes. cDNA synthesis used the whole RNA isolate, giving expressed TCRB sequences. Some clones are missing from TCRdb's copy, which holds only in-frame ones; the method was immunoSEQ multiplex PCR. The sample gives roughly 290,000 clones, around 7.8% of which show up once; under 1.3% is in the top ten. Sequenced sample: central memory CD4+ T cells from blood. The receptors here all came from a woman aged 18-35 years in good health.

The chain recombines TRBV7-6 with TRBJ2-1, with D maybe TRBD2 (6 bases). With 4 bases removed from V and 4 bases from J, the gap between germline ends came to 8 bases. The germline CDR1 and CDR2 sequences are SGHVS and FNYEAQ. The CDR3 loop spans 13 amino acids. The CDR3 region has the DNA TGTGCCAGCAGCTCGACTAGTTACAATGAGCAGTTCTTC. Encoded protein: CASSSTSYNEQFF. Combining the CDR3 with reference TRBV7-6 and TRBJ2-1 gives the whole variable domain GAGVSQSPRYKVTKRGQDVALRCDPISGHVSLYWYRQALGQGPEFLTYFNYEAQQDKSGLPNDRFSAERPEGSISTLTIQRTEQRDSAMYRCASSSTSYNEQFFGPGTRLTVL.

In its sample, this clone was seen a few times. The rearrangement joins TRBV27 to TRBJ2-2; D perhaps matches TRBD2 (5 bases). The CDR3 extends over 15 amino acids. Germline V gene lookup returns CDR1 MNHEY and CDR2 SMNVEV (reference sequence). Trimming removed 5 bases at V and 5 bases at J, with 15 bases between. CDR3 loop: CASSPSPGVTGELFF. The CDR3 nucleotides read TGTGCCAGCAGTCCTAGCCCCGGAGTTACCGGGGAGCTGTTTTTT.

This clone has a handful of counts. J is TRBJ2-1 and V is TRBV30; D is possibly TRBD2 (6 bases). Germline assignment: CDR1 GTSNPN and CDR2 SVGIG (reference sequence). The CDR3 has 14 amino acids. Trimming left V 0 bases short and J 6 bases short, with 12 bases between. CDR3 sequence: CAWSVASASNEQFF. The CDR3 DNA follows: TGTGCCTGGAGTGTTGCTAGCGCATCCAATGAGCAGTTCTTC.